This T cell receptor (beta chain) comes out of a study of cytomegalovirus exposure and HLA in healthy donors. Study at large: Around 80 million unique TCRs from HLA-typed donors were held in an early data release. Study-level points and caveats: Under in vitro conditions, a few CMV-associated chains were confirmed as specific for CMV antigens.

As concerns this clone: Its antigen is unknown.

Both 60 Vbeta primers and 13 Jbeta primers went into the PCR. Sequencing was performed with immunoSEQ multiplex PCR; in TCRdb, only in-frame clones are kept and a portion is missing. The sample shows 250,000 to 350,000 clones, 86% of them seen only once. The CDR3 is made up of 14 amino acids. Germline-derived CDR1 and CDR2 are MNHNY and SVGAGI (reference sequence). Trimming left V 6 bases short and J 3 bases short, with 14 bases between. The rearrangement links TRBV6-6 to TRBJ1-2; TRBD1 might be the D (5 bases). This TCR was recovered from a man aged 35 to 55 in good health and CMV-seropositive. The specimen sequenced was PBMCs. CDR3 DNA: TGTGCCAGCAGCTTGACCATAGGGGACTATGGCTACACCTTC. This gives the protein CASSLTIGDYGYTF.